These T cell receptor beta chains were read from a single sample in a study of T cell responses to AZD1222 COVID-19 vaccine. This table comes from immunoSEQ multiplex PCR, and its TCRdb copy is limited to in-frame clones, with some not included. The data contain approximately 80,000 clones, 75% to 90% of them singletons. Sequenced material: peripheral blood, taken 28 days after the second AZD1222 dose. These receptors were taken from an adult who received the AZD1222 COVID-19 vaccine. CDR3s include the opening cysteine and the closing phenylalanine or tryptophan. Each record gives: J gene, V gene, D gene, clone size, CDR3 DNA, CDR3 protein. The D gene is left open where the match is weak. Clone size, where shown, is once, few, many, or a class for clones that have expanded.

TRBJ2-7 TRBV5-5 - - TGTGCCAGCAGCTGGCTATCCACAGGACGGGAGCAGTACTTC CASSWLSTGREQYF
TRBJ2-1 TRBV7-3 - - TGTGCCAGCAGCCCGATGTGGGAGCCCGAGCAGTTCTTC CASSPMWEPEQFF
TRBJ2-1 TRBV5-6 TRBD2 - TGTGCCAGCAGCTTGGATGGGACTAGTTTACGTGAGCAGTTCTTC CASSLDGTSLREQFF
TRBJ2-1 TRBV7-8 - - TGTGCCAGCAGCTTAGATCTAAGCGCCACACCCTACAATGAGCAGTTCTTC CASSLDLSATPYNEQFF
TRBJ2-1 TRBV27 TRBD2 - TGTGCCAGCAGAGCGGGAGCAAATGAGCAGTTCTTC CASRAGANEQFF
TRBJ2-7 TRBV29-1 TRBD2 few TGCAGCGTTGAGCGGGGGTACGAGCAGTACTTC CSVERGYEQYF
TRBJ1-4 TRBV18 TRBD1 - TGTGCCAGCTCACCACTACAGGGGATTGGAGAAAAACTGTTTTTT CASSPLQGIGEKLFF
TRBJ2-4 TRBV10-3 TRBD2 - TGTGCCATCAGTGAGTCGGGAGGGCGACGGGAGAGAAACATTCAGTACTTC CAISESGGRRERNIQYF
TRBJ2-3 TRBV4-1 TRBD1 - TGCGCCAGCAGCCAACAGGGGGCCTACACAGATACGCAGTATTTT CASSQQGAYTDTQYF
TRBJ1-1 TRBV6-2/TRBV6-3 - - TGTGCCAGCAGTTACTCCCCTAGAGGGAACACTGAAGCTTTCTTT CASSYSPRGNTEAFF
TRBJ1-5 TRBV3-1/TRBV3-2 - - TGTGCCAGCAGCCAAGGGGGTTTAGGACCCCAGCATTTT CASSQGGLGPQHF
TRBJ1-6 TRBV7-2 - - TGTGCCAGCAGCTTGCCCGTCGTGGCTTCACCCCTCCACTTT CASSLPVVASPLHF
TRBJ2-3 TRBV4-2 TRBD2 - TGTGCCAGCAGCCAAGGGACTAGCGGGAGTAGTAGTACAGATACGCAGTATTTT CASSQGTSGSSSTDTQYF
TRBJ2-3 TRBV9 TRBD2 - TGTGCCAGCAGTCCCCGGCGGGGGGGCACAGATACGCAGTATTTT CASSPRRGGTDTQYF
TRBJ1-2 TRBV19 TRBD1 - TGTGCCAGCGCCGGGACAGGGGTAAAATTATATGGCTACACCTTC CASAGTGVKLYGYTF
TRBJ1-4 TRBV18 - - TGTGCCGGGAACCGCGGAAGCAATGAAAAACTGTTTTTT CAGNRGSNEKLFF
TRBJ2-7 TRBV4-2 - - TGTGCCAGCAGCCAAGACTTCGGCTCCTACGAGCAGTACTTC CASSQDFGSYEQYF
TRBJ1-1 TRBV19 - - TGTGCCTCCCGGGAGATCTCAAGCACTGAAGCTTTCTTT CASREISSTEAFF
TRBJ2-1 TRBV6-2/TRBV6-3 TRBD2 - TGTGCCAGCAGCCCACACTGGCTAGCGGGAGCGAATGAGCAGTTCTTC CASSPHWLAGANEQFF
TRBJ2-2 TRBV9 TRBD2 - TGTGCCAGCAGCACGCAGCTAGCGGGGATAGCCGGGGAGCTGTTTTTT CASSTQLAGIAGELFF
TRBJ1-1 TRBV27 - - TGTGCCAGCAGTTTAGTTGGTTGGGGTTCGGCCGGCGACACTGAAGCTTTCTTT CASSLVGWGSAGDTEAFF
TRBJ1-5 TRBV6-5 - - TGTGCCAGCAGTTACAGAGTCAATCAGCCCCAGCATTTT CASSYRVNQPQHF
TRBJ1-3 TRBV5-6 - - TGTGCCAGCAGCTTGGAACAGGGTTTGGACACCATATATTTT CASSLEQGLDTIYF
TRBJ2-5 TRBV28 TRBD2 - TGTGCCAGCAGCCAGAGGACTAGCGGGGAAGAGGAGACCCAGTACTTC CASSQRTSGEEETQYF
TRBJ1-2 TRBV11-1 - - TGTGCCAGCAGCCCCGGAGTGGGCAGGGACGGCTACACCTTC CASSPGVGRDGYTF
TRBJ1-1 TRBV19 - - TGTGCCACCTCCCGGACTGAAGCTTTCTTT CATSRTEAFF
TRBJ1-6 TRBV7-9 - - TGTGCCAGCAGCTTAGGCGGACCCCTCCACTTT CASSLGGPLHF
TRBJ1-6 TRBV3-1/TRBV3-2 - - TGTGCCAGCAGCCAAGATGGGGGGGCACGGTCACCCCTCCACTTT CASSQDGGARSPLHF
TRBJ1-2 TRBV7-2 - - TGTGCCAGCAGCGCAAGATCCGACACCTCTAACTATGGCTACACCTTC CASSARSDTSNYGYTF
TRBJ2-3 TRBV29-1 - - TGCAGCGTTGAAGATGTAGCAAAGGGTAGTTACACAGATACGCAGTATTTT CSVEDVAKGSYTDTQYF
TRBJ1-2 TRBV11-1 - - TGTGCCAGCAGCCCGGACATAGATGGCTACACCTTC CASSPDIDGYTF
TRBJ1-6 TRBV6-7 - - TGTGCCAGCAGTTACTCGTCCGGGAAGGGTAATTCACCCCTCCACTTT CASSYSSGKGNSPLHF
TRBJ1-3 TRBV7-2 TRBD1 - TGTGCCAGCAGCTTGTTGCCGGGACAGTATGGAAACACCATATATTTT CASSLLPGQYGNTIYF
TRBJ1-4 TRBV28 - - TGTGCCAGCAGTGACCCCCAGGGGCGCGAAAAACTGTTTTTT CASSDPQGREKLFF
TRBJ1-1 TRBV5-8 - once TGTGCCAGCAGGTGGACAGTGAACACTGAAGCTTTCTTT CASRWTVNTEAFF
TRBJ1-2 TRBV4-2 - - TGTGCCAGCAGCCAAGACACCGCGGGGGGCTACACCTTC CASSQDTAGGYTF